The entry below gives a single TCR beta chain sequence along with its context. Its cognate antigen is unknown. This entry is derived from a study of T cells in localized non-small cell lung cancer. The table came from immunoSEQ multiplex PCR; TCRdb's copy has only in-frame clones and leaves some out. The sample records approximately 81,000 clones, 70% to 90% being singletons. Study observations and caveats: Median about 56 top-100 tumor clones were shared with paired adjacent lung.

Material: peripheral blood, obtained before any cancer treatment. The receptor comes from a woman between 35 and 70 years old with stage I squamous cell lung carcinoma.

The CDR3 spells CASSLRVGSNEKLFF. The DNA of the CDR3 is TGTGCCAGCAGCCTAAGGGTCGGCTCTAATGAAAAACTGTTTTTT. The rearrangement links TRBV5-6 to TRBJ1-4; no clear D gene. The CDR3 extends over 15 amino acids. Trimming cost V 4 bases and J 3 bases, with 13 bases left between them. CDR1 and CDR2 from the germline V gene are SGHDT and YYEEEE. The full variable domain, completed using reference TRBV5-6 and TRBJ1-4, is DAGVTQSPTHLIKTRGQQVTLRCSPKSGHDTVSWYQQALGQGPQFIFQYYEEEERQRGNFPDRFSGHQFPNYSSELNVNALLLGDSALYLCASSLRVGSNEKLFFGSGTQLSVL.